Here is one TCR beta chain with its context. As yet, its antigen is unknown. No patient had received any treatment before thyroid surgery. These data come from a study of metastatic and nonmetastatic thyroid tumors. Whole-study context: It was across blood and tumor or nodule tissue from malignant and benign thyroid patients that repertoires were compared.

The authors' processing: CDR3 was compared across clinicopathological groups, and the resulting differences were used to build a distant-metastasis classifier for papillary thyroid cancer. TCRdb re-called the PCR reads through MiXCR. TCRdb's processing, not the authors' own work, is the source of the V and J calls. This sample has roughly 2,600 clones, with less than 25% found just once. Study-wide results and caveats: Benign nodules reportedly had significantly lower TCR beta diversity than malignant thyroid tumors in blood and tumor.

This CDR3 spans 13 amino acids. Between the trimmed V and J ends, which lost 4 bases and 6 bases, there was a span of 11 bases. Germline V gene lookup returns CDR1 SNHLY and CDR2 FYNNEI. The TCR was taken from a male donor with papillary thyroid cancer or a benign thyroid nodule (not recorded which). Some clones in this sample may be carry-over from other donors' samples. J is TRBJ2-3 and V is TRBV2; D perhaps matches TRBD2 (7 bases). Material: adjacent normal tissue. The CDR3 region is CASSATGGDTQYF. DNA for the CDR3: TGTGCCAGCAGTGCCACGGGGGGCGATACGCAGTATTTT.